This paragraph reports one T cell receptor (beta chain). This specimen belongs to a study of PD-1 blockade in classical Hodgkin lymphoma. Time point noted: newly diagnosed, previously untreated cHL patient sample. Assay: immunoSEQ multiplex PCR; the TCRdb copy retains only in-frame clones and omits some. Of approximately 47,000 clones listed, approximately 91% are singletons. This clonotype was sampled from a human donor with classical Hodgkin lymphoma. The sequencing sample was made of peripheral blood mononuclear cells (PBMCs).

The CDR3 bases are TGTGCCAGCAGTGACAGGGGTCAAGAGACCCAGTACTTC. Amino acids: CASSDRGQETQYF. The V call is TRBV25-1, the J call TRBJ2-5; D is possibly TRBD1 (6 bases). Germline CDR1 reads MGHDK; CDR2 reads SYGVNS. V was trimmed by 3 bases and J by 2 bases, leaving 7 bases between them. This CDR3 has 13 amino acids.